This T cell receptor (beta chain) appears in the sequencing data of a study of control samples from healthy donors and cancer patients. The CDR3 length is 15 residues. CDR1 is LGHNA and CDR2 is YSLEER in the germline V gene. Trimming pared 1 base from V and 4 bases from J, leaving 13 bases between. The protocol was immunoSEQ multiplex PCR, while the TCRdb copy is restricted to in-frame clones and leaves out a portion. This table holds over 150,000 clones, about 94% found once. Sequencing input: blood. This receptor was obtained from a man between 35 and 55 years old in good health. The chain recombines TRBV4-3 with TRBJ1-1; D may be TRBD1 (5 bases). The CDR3 spells CASSQVHKGTTEAFF. The DNA of the CDR3 is TGCGCCAGCAGCCAAGTTCATAAGGGGACCACTGAAGCTTTCTTT.